The clone carrying this TCR beta chain was observed a single time. Its cognate antigen is unknown. TCRdb's table, derived via immunoSEQ multiplex PCR, lists solely in-frame clones and lacks some. The sample has over 75,000 clones; roughly 80% are singletons. CDR3 length equals 18 residues. V lost 2 bases and J 0 bases, leaving 14 bases between the germline ends. Germline CDR1 MNHNS, CDR2 SASEGT. The record originates from a study of cytotoxic CD8 clonotypes in ibrutinib-treated CLL. Study-level information: Specimens for response were gathered following a median 12 months of therapy, spanning 6 to 36.

Study-level results: Circulating CD8+ T-cell counts were tracked by baseline clonality, which exceeded that of age-matched healthy donors.

The sample here was PBMCs, taken after 12 months of ibrutinib treatment. The origin of this receptor is a human donor with chronic lymphocytic leukemia. The V gene is TRBV6-1, the J gene TRBJ2-6; D is tentatively TRBD1 or TRBD2 (5 bases each). The CDR3 region is CASSEFRDAYSGANVLTF. The CDR3 region has the DNA TGTGCCAGCAGTGAATTTAGGGACGCGTACTCTGGGGCCAACGTCCTGACTTTC.